This TCR beta chain was sequenced in a study of shared clonotypes between healthy human individuals (dated by TCRdb to 2018 to 2021). Regarding the research as a whole: A couple of women and a few men aged 18 to 49 years were included in the cohort. For each donor, three plates each were used for CD4 naive and CD4 memory, two plates were used for CD8 naive, and one plate was used for CD8 memory. The study deeply sequenced blood TCR repertoires of five healthy adults to estimate repertoire size and the extent of clonotype sharing between individuals. To increase sequencing depth and limit assay-specific biases, different laboratories used diverse techniques to prepare libraries and sequence TCR repertoires. Per donor, leukapheresis produced somewhere between about 0.94 and 10 billion PBMCs.

Per the germline V gene, SNHLY is the CDR1 and FYNNEI is the CDR2. The junction shows trimming of 6 bases on V and 14 bases on J, and the gene matches do not reach 5 bases of it. The CDR3, from cysteine to phenylalanine, totals 11 residues. Just the 33-base CDR3 DNA is kept, in frame starting at base 1. The donors were healthy, HIV-negative adults with no recently reported acute infections or vaccinations. All donors were Caucasian adults living in Nashville, Tennessee, USA. CD4+ T cells were enriched through magnetic negative selection, after which naive cells were positively selected on CD45RA and the remaining negative fraction served as the memory subset. Blood was collected by leukapheresis, and PBMCs were isolated by Ficoll-Histopaque density gradient centrifugation and then cryopreserved in liquid nitrogen vapor phase. Analytical flow cytometry was used to check the purity and quantity of each magnetically sorted T cell population. Genomic DNA was isolated from each sorted fraction and quantified by UV absorbance on a Nanodrop 2000c.

With regard to this clone: Its antigen remains unidentified. No much larger clone exists at a distance of one base, and base qualities are not known.

Using the deep immunoSEQ assay, multiplex PCR amplified TCR CDR3 regions from genomic DNA. Extracted genomic DNA from each cell subset was distributed evenly across all wells of several immunoSEQ 96-well plates, and each plate was treated as a replicate. Each replicate PCR for sorted subsets received about 210 ng genomic DNA, equal to tens of thousands of T cell genomes. Purified libraries were measured with a Qubit 3.0 fluorometer, size-checked on a Bioanalyzer 2100, and measured again with the KAPA Library Quantification kit. Each immunoSEQ 96-well plate was sequenced on its own single-read 150-cycle Illumina NextSeq 550 flow cell. In the source study's methods: Because the immunoSEQ output held only junctional sequences and lacked quality scores, the filtering could not match the filtering applied to full-length reads. Sequences were annotated with PyIR, a Python wrapper for IgBLAST v1.9, using IMGT germline references to assign V/J genes and CDR3. Reads with weak V/J assignments (E-value above 1e-6), missing CDR3, stop codons, out-of-frame junctions, or ambiguous translated residues were removed. A V3J clonotype was defined by an identical inferred V gene, J gene, and CDR3 amino acid sequence. The percentage overlap between two repertoires was calculated by dividing the number of shared unique clonotypes by the size of the smaller repertoire. Repertoire richness was assessed with RTK rarefaction, the Chao1 estimator, and Recon v2.1 estimates of unobserved clonotypes. Generation probabilities were computed with OLGA for all TCRbeta clonotypes obtained by the gDNA method from several donors. This is the immuneACCESS table as TCRdb keeps it, with only in-frame sequences that have V and J called. A part of the clones is gone; compared with another copy, unresolved V genes explain less than half, and the rest is unexplained. V and J calls and clone size come straight from that table; D and trimming were deduced from the DNA. The sample table holds some 2,000,000 clones, of which under 97% were seen once. Roughly 0.13% of the sample belongs to the ten largest clones.

The paper's findings and limits, for the study overall: Rarefaction of sorted-subset datasets indicated incomplete sequencing despite the large sequencing depth. The genetic and exposure-history diversity represented was limited by the small number of donors. Pairwise subsampling led to the expectation that sequencing depth would affect the degree of clonotype sharing among donors. Naive subsets generally had larger estimated clonotype richness than memory subsets did. Compared with non-shared clonotypes, the clonotypes found in all four sorted-subset donors had higher generation probabilities. Only blood was sampled, and tissue TCR repertoires likely differ from those in blood. Approximately 5% of naive CD4, 3.5% of naive CD8, approximately 2% of memory CD4, and roughly 0.4% of memory CD8 clonotypes were shared across several donors.

This sequence uses TRBV2 and TRBJ2-1; 9 bases in the middle match TRBD1. This receptor was identified in a man between 18 and 29 years old in good health. The sample was naive CD4+ T cells sorted from blood. The sample's cell subset or site, from its label and the paper: CD45RA+ positively selected. The CDR3 sequence is CASRRTGVKFF. At the DNA level, the sequence is TGTGCCAGCAGGCGGACAGGGGTGAAGTTCTTC. The reference TRBV2 and TRBJ2-1 proteins fill in what lies around the CDR3, so the full variable domain reads EPEVTQTPSHQVTQMGQEVILRCVPISNHLYFYWYRQILGQKVEFLVSFYNNEISEKSEIFDDQFSVERPDGSNFTLKIRSTKLEDSAMYFCASRRTGVKFFGPGTRLTVL.